The 5 T cell receptor beta chains presented below share a single source sample, sequenced in a study of CD8 T cells in acute hepatitis C reinfection. Method: immunoSEQ multiplex PCR; TCRdb's copy keeps in-frame clones and lacks some. Here the sample spans tens of thousands of clones, 70% to 90% being singletons. Time point denoted: naive CD8 control sorted from an acute-time-point sample. The sequenced sample was naive CD8+ T cells from PBMCs. These receptors were collected from a woman under 30 who spontaneously cleared hepatitis C infection.

V gene TRBV6-5 combines with J gene TRBJ2-1, with D unresolved. The ends were cut back, 5 bases at V and 10 bases at J, with 9 bases in the middle. CDR3 length: 11 amino acids. Germline CDR1 MNHEY, CDR2 SVGAGI. CDR3 in amino acids: CASSTGSEQFF. CDR3 nucleotide sequence: TGTGCCAGCAGTACGGGCTCAGAGCAGTTCTTC.

The CDR3 loop reads CASSYDPGSYEQYF. The DNA for the CDR3 is TGTGCCAGCAGCTACGACCCGGGGTCCTACGAGCAGTACTTC. The rearrangement uses TRBV7-2 and TRBJ2-7; D might be TRBD2 (5 bases). CDR3 size: 14 residues. Per germline, CDR1 SGHTA and CDR2 FQGNSA. V was cut by 4 bases and J by 1 base, with 11 bases left in between. Based on the CDR3 plus reference TRBV7-2 and TRBJ2-7, the full variable domain is GAGVSQSPSNKVTEKGKDVELRCDPISGHTALYWYRQSLGQGLEFLIYFQGNSAPDKSGLPSDRFSAERTGGSVSTLTIQRTQQEDSAVYLCASSYDPGSYEQYFGPGTRLTVT.

This clone was seen a handful of times. The V gene is TRBV27, the J gene TRBJ1-1; a possible D gene is TRBD1 (6 bases). The V gene's germline CDR1 is MNHEY and CDR2 SMNVEV (reference sequence). The germline V and J ends were trimmed by 6 bases and 2 bases, with 16 bases remaining between them. The CDR3 extends over 15 amino acids. The CDR3 sequence: CASRTLGQPNTEAFF. As DNA, the CDR3 is TGTGCCAGCAGGACACTAGGACAGCCTAACACTGAAGCTTTCTTT.

This chain connects TRBV7-9 to TRBJ2-7, with 9 bases matching TRBD2. This CDR3 has 15 residues. Trimming took 5 bases from V and 2 from J; bases not matched to a gene: 7. The germline gives CDR1 SEHNR, CDR2 FQNEAQ (reference sequence). The CDR3 DNA reads as TGTGCCAGCAGCGTCGGGACTAGCATTACCTACGAGCAGTACTTC. Its translation: CASSVGTSITYEQYF.

V usage is TRBV6-5 and J usage is TRBJ2-1; 9 bases match TRBD2. Germline assignment: CDR1 MNHEY and CDR2 SVGAGI. J was trimmed by 5 bases and V by 0 bases; bases with no gene match: 2. This CDR3 has 15 amino acids. This chain's CDR3 is CASSYSPSGNNEQFF. CDR3 DNA sequence: TGTGCCAGCAGTTACTCGCCTAGCGGGAACAATGAGCAGTTCTTC.